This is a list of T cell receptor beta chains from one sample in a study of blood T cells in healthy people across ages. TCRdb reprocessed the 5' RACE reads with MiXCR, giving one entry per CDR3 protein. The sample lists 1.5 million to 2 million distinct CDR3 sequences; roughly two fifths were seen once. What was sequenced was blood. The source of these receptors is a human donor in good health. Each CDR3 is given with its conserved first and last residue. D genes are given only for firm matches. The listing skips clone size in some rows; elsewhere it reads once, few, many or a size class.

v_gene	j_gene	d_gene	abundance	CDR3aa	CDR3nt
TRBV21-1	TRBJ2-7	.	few	CASSKKGLRVGGSSSYEQYF	TGTGCCAGCAGCAAAAAGGGCCTACGAGTCGGCGGTTCTAGCTCCTACGAGCAGTACTTC
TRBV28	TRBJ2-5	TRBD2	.	CASTKPGLPETQYF	TGTGCCAGCACCAAACCGGGACTACCAGAGACCCAGTACTTC
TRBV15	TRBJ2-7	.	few	CATSRAETYEQYF	TGTGCCACCAGCAGGGCAGAAACCTACGAGCAGTACTTC
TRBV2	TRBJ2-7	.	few	CASSDSPYEQYF	TGTGCCAGCAGTGACAGCCCCTACGAGCAGTACTTC
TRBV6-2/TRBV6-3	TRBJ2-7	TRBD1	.	CASSTWDSQSEQYF	TGTGCCAGCAGCACCTGGGACAGTCAAAGCGAGCAGTACTTC
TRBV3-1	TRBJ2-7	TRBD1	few	CASSQRAPGQGETNEQYF	TGTGCCAGCAGCCAGCGAGCTCCGGGACAGGGAGAAACCAACGAGCAGTACTTC
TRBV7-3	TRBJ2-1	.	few	CASSLTGTNNEQFF	TGTGCCAGCAGCTTAACTGGCACCAACAATGAGCAGTTCTTC
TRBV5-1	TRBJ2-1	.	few	CASRVSGDNEQFF	TGCGCCAGCAGGGTTAGCGGTGACAATGAGCAGTTCTTC
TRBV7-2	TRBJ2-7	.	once	CASSLERYSYEQYF	TGTGCCAGCAGCTTAGAAAGGTACTCCTACGAGCAGTACTTC
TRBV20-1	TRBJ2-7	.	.	CSARDRQHYEQYF	TGCAGTGCTAGAGATAGACAGCACTACGAGCAGTACTTC
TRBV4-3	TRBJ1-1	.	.	CASSQDPWREDMNTEAFF	TGCGCCAGCAGCCAAGATCCCTGGCGGGAGGACATGAACACTGAAGCTTTCTTT
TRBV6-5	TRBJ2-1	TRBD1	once	CASSYYTGGAETQFF	TGTGCCAGCAGTTACTACACAGGGGGCGCGGAGACCCAGTTCTTC
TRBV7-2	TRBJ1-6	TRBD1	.	CASSLRGQGSSSLHF	TGTGCCAGCAGCCTGAGGGGACAGGGAAGTTCATCCCTCCACTTT
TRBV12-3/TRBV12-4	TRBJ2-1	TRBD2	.	CASSERPSGRSEQFF	TGTGCCAGCAGTGAACGGCCTAGCGGGAGATCTGAGCAGTTCTTC
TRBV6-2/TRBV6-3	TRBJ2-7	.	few	CASSVYPSYEQYF	TGTGCCAGCAGCGTATACCCCTCCTACGAGCAGTACTTC
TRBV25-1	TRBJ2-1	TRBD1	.	CASSATRDRGQQFF	TGTGCCAGCAGTGCGACCCGGGACAGGGGGCAGCAGTTCTTC